One and the same sample provided the 27 T cell receptor beta chains below, sequenced in a study of blood T cell repertoires in COVID-19. The repertoire was sequenced with immunoSEQ multiplex PCR; TCRdb's copy has only in-frame clones and lacks some. The repertoire holds fewer than 300,000 clones, with roughly nine tenths as singletons. Input material: peripheral blood. The receptors shown here come from a woman aged 25 to 45 with COVID-19, enrolled during active disease.

This clone occurred once. The rearrangement uses TRBV28 and TRBJ1-2; possibly TRBD1 for D (5 bases). CDR1 and CDR2 (germline): MDHEN, SYDVKM. The CDR3 spans 13 residues. Between the trimmed V and J ends, which lost 5 bases and 5 bases, there was a span of 12 bases. CDR3 DNA: TGTGCCAGCAGTCAAAGACAGACATATGGCTACACCTTC. This gives the protein CASSQRQTYGYTF.

J is TRBJ2-1 and V is TRBV6-5; tentatively, D is TRBD2 (6 bases). The CDR3 is 13 residues long. Germline lookup yields CDR1 MNHEY and CDR2 SVGAGI. With 3 bases removed from V and 7 bases from J, the gap between germline ends came to 10 bases. The CDR3 DNA is TGTGCCAGCAGTTATTTCGGGAGTAATGAGCAGTTCTTC. Protein product: CASSYFGSNEQFF.

The chain recombines TRBV6-6 with TRBJ1-2, with a tentative D call TRBD1 (6 bases). Trimming took 6 bases from V and 5 from J, leaving 19 bases between them. CDR3 length: 15 amino acids. The V gene's germline CDR1 is MNHNY and CDR2 SVGAGI (reference sequence). CDR3 residues: CASRMGSTGWYGYTF. The CDR3 DNA is TGTGCCAGCAGGATGGGTTCCACAGGGTGGTATGGCTACACCTTC.

The V call is TRBV15, the J call TRBJ2-7; 11 bases are shared with TRBD2. The CDR3 length is 16 residues. V shed 4 bases, J shed 0 bases, and the junction held 5 bases outside the gene matches. Germline values: CDR1 LNHNV, CDR2 YYDKDF (reference sequence). This CDR3 reads CATSTSSGRRSYEQYF. CDR3 bases: TGTGCCACCAGCACCTCTAGCGGGAGGCGCTCCTACGAGCAGTACTTC.

The chain recombines TRBV3-1 (or the pseudogene TRBV3-2) with TRBJ2-1, with 9 bases that match TRBD2. The CDR3 runs 14 residues. V was pared by 1 base and J by 9 bases, with 4 bases of the junction left unmatched. Germline CDR1 and CDR2: LGHDT and YNNKEL (reference sequence). CDR3 sequence: CASSQALAGSEQFF. The CDR3 DNA reads TGTGCCAGCAGCCAAGCCCTAGCGGGAAGTGAGCAGTTCTTC.

This chain links TRBV27 with TRBJ2-7; 8 bases map to TRBD2. The V gene's germline CDR1 is MNHEY and CDR2 SMNVEV (reference sequence). CDR3 length equals 16 residues. J lost 2 bases, V lost 1 base, and 7 bases had no gene match. The chain's CDR3 is CASSLLRVAGPYEQYF. CDR3 in DNA: TGTGCCAGCAGTTTATTGAGAGTAGCGGGGCCCTACGAGCAGTACTTC.

This chain joins TRBV27 and TRBJ1-5; D is ambiguous. The germline V gene encodes CDR1 MNHEY and CDR2 SMNVEV (reference sequence). The CDR3 consists of 14 residues. The V end was cut by 3 bases, the J end by 2 bases, with 8 bases between. This CDR3 reads CASSFVQGNQPQHF. Written as DNA, the CDR3 is TGTGCCAGCAGTTTTGTGCAGGGCAATCAGCCCCAGCATTTT.

The rearrangement joins TRBV2 to TRBJ2-2; 8 bases fit TRBD2. The CDR3 has 14 residues. V gave up 6 bases and J gave up 0 bases; unmatched junction bases: 0. Germline CDR1 SNHLY, CDR2 FYNNEI. The CDR3 DNA reads as TGTGCCAGCAGGGGACTAGCGAACACCGGGGAGCTGTTTTTT. Protein sequence: CASRGLANTGELFF. Filled out from reference TRBV2 and TRBJ2-2, the complete variable domain reads EPEVTQTPSHQVTQMGQEVILRCVPISNHLYFYWYRQILGQKVEFLVSFYNNEISEKSEIFDDQFSVERPDGSNFTLKIRSTKLEDSAMYFCASRGLANTGELFFGEGSRLTVL.

Written as DNA, the CDR3 is TGCGCCAGCAGCTTTGAGGGCACCAATACTAATGGCTACACCTTC. It is translated as CASSFEGTNTNGYTF. V is TRBV5-1 and J is TRBJ1-2; D remains ambiguous. Germline loops: CDR1 SGHRS, CDR2 YFSETQ. This CDR3 is built from 15 residues. Trimming cost V 2 bases and J 6 bases, with 17 bases left between them.

The genes are TRBV6-2 or TRBV6-3 and TRBJ2-2; possibly TRBD2 for D (5 bases). Trimming removed 3 bases at V and 5 bases at J, with 16 bases between. Per germline, CDR1 MNHEY and CDR2 SVGEGT. The CDR3 has 16 residues. In DNA, the CDR3 is TGTGCCAGCAGTTATTCGTCGGGATGGGTAACCGGGGAGCTGTTTTTT. Its protein is CASSYSSGWVTGELFF.

The V call is TRBV9, the J call TRBJ1-1, with TRBD1 matching over 8 bases. The V gene's germline CDR1 is SGDLS and CDR2 YYNGEE. The CDR3 sequence is 15 residues long. The V and J ends lost 7 bases and 0 bases, in that order; junction bases with no gene match: 8. In DNA, the CDR3 is TGTGCCAGCTCAAGGACAGGGAATATGAACACTGAAGCTTTCTTT. The encoded protein is CASSRTGNMNTEAFF. Full variable domain (outside the CDR3, taken from reference TRBV9 and TRBJ1-1): DSGVTQTPKHLITATGQRVTLRCSPRSGDLSVYWYQQSLDQGLQFLIQYYNGEERAKGNILERFSAQQFPDLHSELNLSSLELGDSALYFCASSRTGNMNTEAFFGQGTRLTVV.

V usage is TRBV5-4 and J usage is TRBJ1-3, with a weak D call TRBD1 (6 bases). Germline V gene data show CDR1 as SGHNT and CDR2 as YYREEE (reference sequence). This CDR3 has 17 residues. The V and J ends lost 4 bases and 0 bases respectively, with 17 bases between them. Here the CDR3 reads CASSAPAQGSSGNTIYF. The CDR3 DNA reads TGTGCCAGCAGCGCCCCGGCACAGGGATCCTCTGGAAACACCATATATTTT.

The gene calls are TRBV28 and TRBJ2-1, with 8 nucleotides matching TRBD2. Germline V gives CDR1 MDHEN, CDR2 SYDVKM. CDR3 length: 14 residues. Unmatched junction bases numbered 12, after V lost 9 bases and J lost 8 bases. CDR3 protein: CASRPGLVVHEQFF. The CDR3 DNA reads as TGTGCCAGTCGGCCGGGACTAGTGGTACATGAGCAGTTCTTC. The full variable domain, completed using reference TRBV28 and TRBJ2-1, is DVKVTQSSRYLVKRTGEKVFLECVQDMDHENMFWYRQDPGLGLRLIYFSYDVKMKEKGDIPEGYSVSREKKERFSLILESASTNQTSMYLCASRPGLVVHEQFFGPGTRLTVL.

This chain joins TRBV27 and TRBJ2-2; TRBD2 aligns across 10 bases. The germline CDR1 and CDR2 sequences are MNHEY and SMNVEV (reference sequence). The V and J ends lost 5 bases and 6 bases, in that order; junction bases with no gene match: 6. This CDR3 has 15 amino acids. CDR3 region: CASSRAGGPAGELFF. As DNA, the CDR3 is TGTGCCAGCAGTCGAGCGGGAGGGCCGGCCGGGGAGCTGTTTTTT.

J is TRBJ1-1 and V is TRBV5-5, with D possibly matching TRBD1 (6 bases). The germline V gene has CDR1 SGHKS and CDR2 YYEKEE (reference sequence). This CDR3 contains 14 residues. V shed 4 bases and J shed 5 bases, with 15 bases lying between them. The CDR3 region is CASSLLTGFTEAFF. CDR3 DNA sequence: TGTGCCAGCAGCCTCCTAACAGGGTTTACTGAAGCTTTCTTT.

This clone occurred a few times. The chain couples TRBV2 to TRBJ2-5; D is perhaps TRBD1 (6 bases). The V gene lost 6 bases and the J gene lost 4 bases, with 12 bases spanning the gap. Germline loops: CDR1 SNHLY, CDR2 FYNNEI. The CDR3 extends over 13 amino acids. CDR3 coding DNA: TGTGCCAGCAGACTCGACAGGAGAGAGACCCAGTACTTC. It yields the protein CASRLDRRETQYF.

This clone was recorded once. This chain uses TRBV3-1 (or the pseudogene TRBV3-2) with TRBJ2-1, with TRBD2 as a possible D gene (6 bases). The V and J ends lost 4 bases and 8 bases respectively, with 15 bases between them. This CDR3 is 14 amino acids long. The germline V gene encodes CDR1 LGHDT and CDR2 YNNKEL (reference sequence). In DNA form, the CDR3 reads TGTGCCAGCAGCCTTCAGGAGGGGAAGGATGAGCAGTTCTTC. It is translated as CASSLQEGKDEQFF.

The chain uses TRBV30 and TRBJ1-5; the D gene is possibly TRBD1 (6 bases). This CDR3 contains 13 residues. Germline CDR1 and CDR2: GTSNPN and SVGIG (reference sequence). The V end lost 2 bases, the J end lost 2 bases, and 7 bases lay between the germline ends. The CDR3, as DNA: TGTGCCTGGAGTAGGACAGGCAATCAGCCCCAGCATTTT. This sequence encodes CAWSRTGNQPQHF.

This sequence joins TRBV2 and TRBJ1-1; 8 bases map to TRBD1. The CDR3 spans 13 residues. The J segment lost 1 base and the V segment lost 9 bases, leaving 4 bases of the junction unmatched. The germline V gene has CDR1 SNHLY and CDR2 FYNNEI. The CDR3 DNA reads as TGTGCCAGAGAGGACAGGGAGAACACTGAAGCTTTCTTT. It encodes CAREDRENTEAFF.

The chain is built from TRBV29-1 and TRBJ1-1; D is perhaps TRBD1 (6 bases). The CDR3 covers 14 residues. Germline V gene lookup returns CDR1 SQVTM and CDR2 ANQGSEA. Trimming cost V 3 bases and J 1 base, with 12 bases left between them. The CDR3 DNA follows: TGCAGCGTTGACGGGGGGCTGAGGAACACTGAAGCTTTCTTT. This gives the protein CSVDGGLRNTEAFF.

The gene calls are TRBV4-2 and TRBJ1-2; D uncertain. The germline V and J ends were trimmed by 1 base and 4 bases, with 19 bases remaining between them. The germline V gene encodes CDR1 LGHNA and CDR2 YNFKEQ. The CDR3 is 17 amino acids. The CDR3 sequence: CASSQGMVTGKLYGYTF. CDR3 sequence (DNA): TGTGCCAGCAGCCAAGGTATGGTGACGGGGAAACTCTATGGCTACACCTTC.

The chain couples TRBV3-1 (or the pseudogene TRBV3-2) to TRBJ1-1; perhaps TRBD1 as D (6 bases). Trimming shortened V by 1 base and J by 6 bases, and 9 bases separated the two germline ends. This CDR3 is built from 13 residues. The germline gives CDR1 LGHDT, CDR2 YNNKEL (reference sequence). CDR3 loop: CASSQVGGSEAFF. The CDR3 nucleotides are TGTGCCAGCAGCCAAGTTGGGGGCTCTGAAGCTTTCTTT.

This rearrangement joins TRBV19 to TRBJ1-4; 7 bases are shared with TRBD1. The V and J ends lost 6 bases and 4 bases, in that order; junction bases with no gene match: 5. This CDR3 comprises 14 residues. CDR1 and CDR2 (germline): LNHDA, SQIVND (reference sequence). CDR3 residues: CASRDRTFNEKLFF. CDR3 sequence (DNA): TGTGCCAGTAGGGACAGGACTTTTAATGAAAAACTGTTTTTT. Based on the CDR3 plus reference TRBV19 and TRBJ1-4, the full variable domain is DGGITQSPKYLFRKEGQNVTLSCEQNLNHDAMYWYRQDPGQGLRLIYYSQIVNDFQKGDIAEGYSVSREKKESFPLTVTSAQKNPTAFYLCASRDRTFNEKLFFGSGTQLSVL.

The gene calls are TRBV27 and TRBJ1-2; D unresolved. Germline CDR1 MNHEY, CDR2 SMNVEV (reference sequence). Trimming removed 3 bases at V and 4 bases at J, with 9 bases between. The CDR3 sequence is 13 residues long. The CDR3 DNA is TGTGCCAGCAGTTTTTCAGAAAGCTATGGCTACACCTTC. It codes for CASSFSESYGYTF.

The genes are TRBV7-9 and TRBJ1-2, with D hard to call. Looked up from germline, CDR1 is SEHNR and CDR2 is FQNEAQ (reference sequence). This CDR3 contains 14 residues. The ends were cut back, 3 bases at V and 2 bases at J, with 10 bases in the middle. This CDR3 is CASSLQALNYGYTF. Written as DNA, the CDR3 is TGTGCCAGCAGCTTGCAGGCCCTCAACTATGGCTACACCTTC.

CDR3 nucleotides: TGTGCCAGCAGCTTAGAGAGGAGGGGTCCGTACAATGAGCAGTTCTTC. Protein product: CASSLERRGPYNEQFF. The rearrangement links TRBV5-8 to TRBJ2-1; the D gene is possibly TRBD2 (6 bases). The CDR3 runs to 16 residues. Trimming cost V 2 bases and J 4 bases, with 16 bases left between them. Germline CDR1 SGHTS, CDR2 YDEGEE.

J is TRBJ2-1 and V is TRBV2; 10 bases are shared with TRBD2. The V gene's germline CDR1 is SNHLY and CDR2 FYNNEI. V lost 8 bases and J lost 0; bases outside the gene matches: 4. This CDR3 contains 15 residues. The CDR3 DNA reads as TGTGCCAGCTCTCCTAGCGGGAGCTCCTACAATGAGCAGTTCTTC. Protein product: CASSPSGSSYNEQFF.